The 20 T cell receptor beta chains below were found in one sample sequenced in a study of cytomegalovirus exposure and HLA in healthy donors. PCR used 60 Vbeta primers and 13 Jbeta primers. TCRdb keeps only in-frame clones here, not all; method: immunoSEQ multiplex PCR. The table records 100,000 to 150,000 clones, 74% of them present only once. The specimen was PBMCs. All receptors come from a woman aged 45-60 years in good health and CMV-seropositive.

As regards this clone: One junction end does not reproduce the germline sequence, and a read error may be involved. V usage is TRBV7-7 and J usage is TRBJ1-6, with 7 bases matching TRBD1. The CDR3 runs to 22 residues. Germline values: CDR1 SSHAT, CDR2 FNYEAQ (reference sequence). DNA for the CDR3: TGTGCTAGCAGCTTAGATCCCCCCGGACAGGACAATTACAGCTCCTATAATTCACCCCTCCACTTT. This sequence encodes CASSLDPPGQDNYSSYNSPLHF.

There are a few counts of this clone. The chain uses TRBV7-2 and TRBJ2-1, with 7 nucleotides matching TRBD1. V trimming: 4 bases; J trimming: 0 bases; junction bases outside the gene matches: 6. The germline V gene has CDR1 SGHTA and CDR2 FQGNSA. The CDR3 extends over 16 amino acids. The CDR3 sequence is CASSSTGVGSYNEQFF. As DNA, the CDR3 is TGTGCCAGCAGCTCAACAGGGGTCGGCTCCTACAATGAGCAGTTCTTC. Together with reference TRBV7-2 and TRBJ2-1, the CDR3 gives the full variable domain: GAGVSQSPSNKVTEKGKDVELRCDPISGHTALYWYRQSLGQGLEFLIYFQGNSAPDKSGLPSDRFSAERTGGSVSTLTIQRTQQEDSAVYLCASSSTGVGSYNEQFFGPGTRLTVL.

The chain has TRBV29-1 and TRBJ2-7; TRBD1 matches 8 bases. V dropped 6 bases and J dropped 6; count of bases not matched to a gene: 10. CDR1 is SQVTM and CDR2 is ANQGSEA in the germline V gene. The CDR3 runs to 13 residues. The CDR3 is CSVHRQGMSEQYF. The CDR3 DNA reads TGCAGCGTCCACCGACAGGGGATGAGCGAGCAGTACTTC.

CDR3: CASSLRGPGNIQYF. DNA of the CDR3: TGTGCCAGCAGCTTGCGAGGGCCCGGAAACATTCAGTACTTC. The J gene is TRBJ2-4, the V gene TRBV5-4; tentatively, D is TRBD2 (5 bases). From germline, CDR1 is SGHNT and CDR2 YYREEE (reference sequence). V lost 1 base and J 6 bases, leaving 11 bases between the germline ends. The CDR3 is 14 residues long.

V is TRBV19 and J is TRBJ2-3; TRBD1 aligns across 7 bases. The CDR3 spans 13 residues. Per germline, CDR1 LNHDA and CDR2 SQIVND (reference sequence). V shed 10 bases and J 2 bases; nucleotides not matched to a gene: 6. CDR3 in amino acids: CATSGQNTDTQYF. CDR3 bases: TGTGCCACCTCGGGACAGAACACAGATACGCAGTATTTT.

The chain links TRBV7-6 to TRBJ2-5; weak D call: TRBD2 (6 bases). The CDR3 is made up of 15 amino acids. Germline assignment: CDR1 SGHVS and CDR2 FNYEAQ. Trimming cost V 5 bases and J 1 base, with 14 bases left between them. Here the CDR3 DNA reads TGTGCCAGCAGCCCTAGTGTGACTAGCCAAGAGACCCAGTACTTC. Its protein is CASSPSVTSQETQYF.

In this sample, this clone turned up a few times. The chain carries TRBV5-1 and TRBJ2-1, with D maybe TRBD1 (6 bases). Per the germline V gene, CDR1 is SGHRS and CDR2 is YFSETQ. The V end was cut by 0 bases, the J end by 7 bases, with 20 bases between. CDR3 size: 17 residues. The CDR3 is CASSLVGLQGVRNEQFF. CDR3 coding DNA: TGCGCCAGCAGCTTGGTGGGGTTACAGGGAGTTCGGAATGAGCAGTTCTTC.

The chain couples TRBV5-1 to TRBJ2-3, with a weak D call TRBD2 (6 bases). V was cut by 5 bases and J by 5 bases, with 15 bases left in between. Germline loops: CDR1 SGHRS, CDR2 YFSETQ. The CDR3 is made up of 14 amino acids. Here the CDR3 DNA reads TGCGCCAGCAGTAATCGGGCGGAGGGAGATACGCAGTATTTT. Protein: CASSNRAEGDTQYF.

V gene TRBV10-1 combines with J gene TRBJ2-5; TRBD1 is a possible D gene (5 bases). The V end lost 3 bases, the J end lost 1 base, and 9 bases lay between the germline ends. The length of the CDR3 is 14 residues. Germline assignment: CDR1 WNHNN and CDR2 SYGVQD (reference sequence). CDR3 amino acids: CASSDSQAQETQYF. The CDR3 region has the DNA TGCGCCAGCAGTGACTCACAGGCCCAAGAGACCCAGTACTTC.

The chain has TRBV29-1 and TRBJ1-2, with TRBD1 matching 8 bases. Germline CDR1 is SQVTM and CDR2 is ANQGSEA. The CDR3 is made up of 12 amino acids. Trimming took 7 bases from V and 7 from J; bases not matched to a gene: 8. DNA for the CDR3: TGCAGCGATCAGACAGGGGCGGGTGGCTACACCTTC. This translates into CSDQTGAGGYTF.

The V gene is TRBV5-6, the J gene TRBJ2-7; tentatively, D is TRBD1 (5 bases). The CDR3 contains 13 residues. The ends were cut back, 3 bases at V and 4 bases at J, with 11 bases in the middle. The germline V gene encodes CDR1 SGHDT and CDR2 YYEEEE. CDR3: CASSSTERYEQYF. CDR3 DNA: TGTGCCAGCAGCTCGACAGAAAGATACGAGCAGTACTTC.

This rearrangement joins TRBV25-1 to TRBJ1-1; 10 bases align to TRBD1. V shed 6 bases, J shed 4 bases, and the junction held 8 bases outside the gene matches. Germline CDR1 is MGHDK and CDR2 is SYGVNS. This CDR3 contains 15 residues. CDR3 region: CASRPRDRGFTEAFF. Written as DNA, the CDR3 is TGTGCCAGCAGACCCCGGGACAGGGGCTTCACTGAAGCTTTCTTT.

The CDR3 spells CASSQGTQGRETQYF. As DNA, the CDR3 is TGCGCCAGCAGCCAAGGGACCCAGGGGCGGGAGACCCAGTACTTC. V is TRBV4-1 and J is TRBJ2-5; the D gene is possibly TRBD1 (6 bases). The CDR3 is 15 amino acids. CDR1 and CDR2 (germline): MGHRA, YSYEKL. V shed 1 base and J shed 5 bases, with 14 bases lying between them.

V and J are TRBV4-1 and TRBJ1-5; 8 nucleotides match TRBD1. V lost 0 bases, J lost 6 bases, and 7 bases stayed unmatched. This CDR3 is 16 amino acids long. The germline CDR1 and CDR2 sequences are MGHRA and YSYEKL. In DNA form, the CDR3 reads TGCGCCAGCAGCCAAGATCCCGGGACAGGCAGTCAGCCCCAGCATTTT. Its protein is CASSQDPGTGSQPQHF.

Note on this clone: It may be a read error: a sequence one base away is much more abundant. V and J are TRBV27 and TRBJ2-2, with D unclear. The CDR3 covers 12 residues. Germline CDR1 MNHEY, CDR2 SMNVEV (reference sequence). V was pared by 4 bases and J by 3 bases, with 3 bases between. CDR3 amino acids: CASSSDTGELFF. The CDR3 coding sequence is TGTGCCAGCAGTTCAGACACCGGGGAGCTGTTTTTT.

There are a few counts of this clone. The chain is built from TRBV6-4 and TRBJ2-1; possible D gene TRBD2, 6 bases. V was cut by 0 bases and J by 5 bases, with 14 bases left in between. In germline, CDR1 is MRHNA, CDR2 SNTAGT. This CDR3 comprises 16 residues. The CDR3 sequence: CASSDSGAGTHNEQFF. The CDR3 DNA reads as TGTGCCAGCAGTGACTCTGGGGCGGGGACCCACAATGAGCAGTTCTTC.

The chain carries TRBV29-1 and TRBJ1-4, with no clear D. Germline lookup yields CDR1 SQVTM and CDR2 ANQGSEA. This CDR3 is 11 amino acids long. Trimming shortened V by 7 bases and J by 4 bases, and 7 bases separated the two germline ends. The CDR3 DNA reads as TGCAGCGCCTACTATAATGAAAAACTGTTTTTT. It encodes CSAYYNEKLFF.

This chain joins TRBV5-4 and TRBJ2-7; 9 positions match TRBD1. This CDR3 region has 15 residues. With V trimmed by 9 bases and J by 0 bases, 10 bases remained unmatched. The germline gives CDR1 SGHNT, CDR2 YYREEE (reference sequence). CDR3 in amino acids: CATSTGTGLSYEQYF. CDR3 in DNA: TGTGCCACCTCTACCGGGACAGGGCTCTCCTACGAGCAGTACTTC.

CDR3 sequence (DNA): TGTGCCAGCAGCGATCGGACAGGAGGATACGAGCAGTACTTC. Translation gives CASSDRTGGYEQYF. V and J are TRBV5-4 and TRBJ2-7; 7 positions agree with TRBD1. CDR3 length equals 14 residues. Unmatched junction bases numbered 8, after V lost 4 bases and J lost 4 bases. The V gene's germline CDR1 is SGHNT and CDR2 YYREEE (reference sequence). Based on the CDR3 plus reference TRBV5-4 and TRBJ2-7, the full variable domain is ETGVTQSPTHLIKTRGQQVTLRCSSQSGHNTVSWYQQALGQGPQFIFQYYREEENGRGNFPPRFSGLQFPNYSSELNVNALELDDSALYLCASSDRTGGYEQYFGPGTRLTVT.

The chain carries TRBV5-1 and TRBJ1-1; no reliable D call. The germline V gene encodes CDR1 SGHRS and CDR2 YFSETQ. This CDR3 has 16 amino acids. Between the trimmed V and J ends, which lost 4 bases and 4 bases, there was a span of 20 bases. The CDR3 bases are TGCGCCAGCAGCAAGGGAGGGTCGTTGGGCGGCACTGAAGCTTTCTTT. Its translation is CASSKGGSLGGTEAFF.